This T cell receptor (beta chain) was observed in a study of cytomegalovirus exposure and HLA in healthy donors. Study observations and caveats: The study recorded about 150 TCR beta chains that were cytomegalovirus-associated. Using the classifier, cytomegalovirus status was reportedly diagnosed with high specificity and sensitivity. Researchers reported that three CMV-associated chains were confirmed in vitro as CMV antigen-specific.

Profiling relied on immunoSEQ multiplex PCR, and the TCRdb table lists in-frame clones only, not all of them. The sample consists of about 79,000 clones, 93% of them appearing once. Donors came from a validation cohort of fewer than 150 subjects, distinct from the first 666-subject cohort. Regarding this clone: What it binds is unknown.

The V gene's germline CDR1 is SQVTM and CDR2 ANQGSEA. V dropped 7 bases and J dropped 1 base, with 5 bases sitting between them. This CDR3 comprises 12 residues. J is TRBJ2-6 and V is TRBV29-1, with D possibly being TRBD2 (5 bases). Material for sequencing was PBMCs. This sequence was found in a woman under 40 in good health and CMV-seronegative. DNA of the CDR3: TGCAGCGGAGGGTCTGGGGCCAACGTCCTGACTTTC. It specifies CSGGSGANVLTF.